The rows below give T cell receptor beta chains drawn from one sample of a study of blood T cell repertoires in COVID-19. Using immunoSEQ multiplex PCR, the repertoire was profiled, and TCRdb retains in-frame clones only, with some absent. The sample includes 110,000 or so clones, around 82% seen only once; the top ten take around an eighth. The source material was peripheral blood. The origin of the receptors is a human donor in a cohort sampled during active COVID-19. CDR3s include the opening cysteine and the closing phenylalanine or tryptophan. A D gene is named only where the DNA matches it firmly. Clone sizes are given selectively: once, few, many, or a class where the clone is expanded.

J	size	D	V	length	DNA	CDR3
TRBJ2-7	-	TRBD2	TRBV20-1	11	TGCAGTGCTAGGGCCGGGGGGGTTCAGTACTTC	CSARAGGVQYF
TRBJ2-5	once	TRBD2	TRBV19	18	TGTGCCAGTAGTATTGGGCGGGGGGGCCCTGGGAACCAAGAGACCCAGTACTTC	CASSIGRGGPGNQETQYF
TRBJ2-7	-	TRBD2	TRBV3-1/TRBV3-2	17	TGTGCCAGCAGCTCTAATTGGACTAGCGGGGATACCTACGAGCAGTATTTC	CASSSNWTSGDTYEQYF
TRBJ1-2	-	TRBD1	TRBV6-1	14	TGTGCCAGCAGTGAAGAGGCAGGGGGAAGCGGCTACACCTTC	CASSEEAGGSGYTF
TRBJ2-3	-	-	TRBV3-1/TRBV3-2	13	TGTGCCAGCAGCCAAGATCTTCCAGATACGCAGTATTTT	CASSQDLPDTQYF
TRBJ2-5	-	-	TRBV11-3	13	TGTGCCAGCAGCGCTGCGTCCCAAGAGACCCAGTACTTC	CASSAASQETQYF
TRBJ2-3	-	TRBD2	TRBV7-8	15	TGTGCCAGCAGCCGGACTAGCGGGGGTGCAGATACGCAGTATTTT	CASSRTSGGADTQYF
TRBJ1-3	-	TRBD1	TRBV5-1	15	TGCGCCAGCAGCTTCCAGGGGGTGGCTGGAAACACCATATATTTT	CASSFQGVAGNTIYF
TRBJ2-1	-	-	TRBV24-1	15	TGTGCCACCAGTGACCCGAACTTCGGGGGCAATGAGCAGTTCTTC	CATSDPNFGGNEQFF
TRBJ1-5	-	-	TRBV21-1	20	TGTGCCAGCAGCAAAGAGGAGTACAGTCGGAGCACAGGGGTTAATCAGCCCCAGCATTTT	CASSKEEYSRSTGVNQPQHF
TRBJ2-5	-	TRBD2	TRBV7-9	14	TGTGCCAGCAGCCAAGCGGGGGGGCTGGAGACCCAGTACTTC	CASSQAGGLETQYF
TRBJ2-5	-	-	TRBV5-6	17	TGTGCCAGCAGCTTGTCGTTAGAGGGAACGTGGGTAGAGACCCAGTACTTC	CASSLSLEGTWVETQYF
TRBJ2-7	-	-	TRBV10-3	14	TGTGCCATCAGCGTTGACAGCTTCCCCTACGAGCAGTACTTC	CAISVDSFPYEQYF
TRBJ2-5	few	-	TRBV7-2	13	TGTGCCAGCAGCTTTGGGCAGGGGGAGACCCAGTACTTC	CASSFGQGETQYF
TRBJ2-7	-	-	TRBV5-5	13	TGTGCCAGCAGCTTCCCGGGATACTACGAGCAGTACTTC	CASSFPGYYEQYF
TRBJ1-3	-	TRBD1	TRBV19	15	TGTGCCAGTGCCCAACAGGGGATCTCTGGAAACACCATATATTTT	CASAQQGISGNTIYF
TRBJ1-5	once	-	TRBV2	16	TGTGCCAGCGGGCAGGGTAGGGTTGGGGGCAATCAGCCCCAGCATTTT	CASGQGRVGGNQPQHF
TRBJ2-2	-	TRBD2	TRBV5-1	15	TGCGCCAGCAGCGCGGATGCGGGGGGGACCGGGGAGCTGTTTTTT	CASSADAGGTGELFF
TRBJ1-4	-	TRBD1	TRBV2	15	TGTGCCAGCAGTGTAGGACAGGCGTCTAATGAAAAACTGTTTTTT	CASSVGQASNEKLFF
TRBJ2-7	-	TRBD2	TRBV9	15	TGTGCCAGCAGCAAGACTAGCGGGGGAGCCTACGAGCAGTACTTC	CASSKTSGGAYEQYF
TRBJ1-2	-	-	TRBV13	13	TGTGCCAGCAGTCTGTCAGGGAACTATGGCTACACCTTC	CASSLSGNYGYTF
TRBJ2-3	-	-	TRBV6-6	12	TGTGCCAGCAGTCCCCAGGCGAGTACGCAGTATTTT	CASSPQASTQYF
TRBJ1-1	-	-	TRBV12-3/TRBV12-4	13	TGTGCCAGCAGTTTATCAGGGAACACTGAAGCTTTCTTT	CASSLSGNTEAFF
TRBJ1-1	-	-	TRBV5-4	14	TGTGCCAGCAGCCCTCGAGAGGGCGTGACTGAAGCTTTCTTT	CASSPREGVTEAFF
TRBJ2-5	-	TRBD1	TRBV4-3	15	TGCGCCAGCAGCCAAGATTACAGGGGCCAAGAGACCCAGTACTTC	CASSQDYRGQETQYF
TRBJ2-7	-	TRBD2	TRBV18	14	TGTGCCAGCTCAACCGAGGGAGGGTGGGGCGAGCAGTACTTC	CASSTEGGWGEQYF
TRBJ2-1	-	TRBD2	TRBV5-5	15	TGTGCCAGCAGCCAAAGCGGGGGGGCGTACAATGAGCAGTTCTTC	CASSQSGGAYNEQFF
TRBJ1-5	-	TRBD1	TRBV12-5	21	TGTGCTAGTGGCCGCACATTGGACAGGGGGGATTCCAGCATTGGCAATCAGCCCCAGCATTTT	CASGRTLDRGDSSIGNQPQHF
TRBJ1-1	-	TRBD1	TRBV18	15	TGTGCCAGCTCACGGGGGACAGGGGCGAACACTGAAGCTTTCTTT	CASSRGTGANTEAFF
TRBJ2-2	-	-	TRBV6-5	12	TGTGCCAGCTCCCGGGGAGCCGGGGAGCTGTTTTTT	CASSRGAGELFF
TRBJ2-1	-	-	TRBV4-1	15	TGCGCCAGCAGCCAAGAGAGGGACTCCTACAATGAGCAGTTCTTC	CASSQERDSYNEQFF
TRBJ2-6	-	TRBD1	TRBV28	18	TGTGCCAGCAATGCCGGGGGACAGGCCCCCTCTGGGGCCAACGTCCTGACTTTC	CASNAGGQAPSGANVLTF
TRBJ2-3	-	TRBD2	TRBV2	15	TGTGCCAGCACCCGACTAGCGGGGTGGTTAGATACGCAGTATTTT	CASTRLAGWLDTQYF
TRBJ1-2	-	-	TRBV25-1	14	TGTGCCAGCAGTTCACAGGGTGAGGCGTTTGGCTACACCTTC	CASSSQGEAFGYTF
TRBJ1-5	-	TRBD1	TRBV2	14	TGTGCCAGCAGCGGACAGGGCAGCAATCAGCCCCAGCATTTT	CASSGQGSNQPQHF
TRBJ1-1	once	-	TRBV12-3/TRBV12-4	13	TGTGCCAGCAGTCGAGACAGACGAACTGAAGCTTTCTTT	CASSRDRRTEAFF
TRBJ2-1	-	TRBD2	TRBV20-1	14	TGCAGTGCTAGTAGGACTAGCGGCAGCGATGAGCAGTTCTTC	CSASRTSGSDEQFF
TRBJ2-5	-	TRBD2	TRBV6-5	16	TGTGCCAGCAGTTACTCGACTAGCGGGGGTTCTCGGACCCAGTACTTC	CASSYSTSGGSRTQYF
TRBJ2-3	-	TRBD1	TRBV25-1	14	TGTGCCAGCAGTGCGGACAGGGACACAGATACGCAGTATTTT	CASSADRDTDTQYF
TRBJ2-1	-	TRBD1	TRBV7-8	14	TGTGCCAGCAGACCTCCGGACAGGGGCAATGAGCAGTTCTTC	CASRPPDRGNEQFF
TRBJ1-6	-	-	TRBV2	13	TGTGCCAGCAGGGACGTGGGAGGTTCACCCCTCCACTTT	CASRDVGGSPLHF
TRBJ2-5	-	TRBD1	TRBV6-5	15	TGTGCCAGCAGTCCCCGGACAGGGATCGGTGAGACCCAGTACTTC	CASSPRTGIGETQYF
TRBJ2-1	-	TRBD1	TRBV6-5	15	TGTGCCAGCAGTTACTCCGGACAGGGGAACAATGAGCAGTTCTTC	CASSYSGQGNNEQFF
TRBJ2-2	-	-	TRBV7-6	18	TGTGCCAGCAGCCCTACGATAAAACAGGGTTCGAACACCGGGGAGCTGTTTTTT	CASSPTIKQGSNTGELFF
TRBJ2-3	-	TRBD2	TRBV5-5	17	TGTGCCAGCAGCGGACTAGCGGGGGGTCCTAGCACAGATACGCAGTATTTT	CASSGLAGGPSTDTQYF
TRBJ2-1	-	-	TRBV7-2	14	TGTGCCAGCAGCTTAGTTTGGGAGAGCAATGAGCAGTTCTTC	CASSLVWESNEQFF
TRBJ2-2	-	TRBD2	TRBV6-6	16	TGTGCCAGCAGTTCCCCTAGCGGGGTCAACACCGGGGAGCTGTTTTTT	CASSSPSGVNTGELFF
TRBJ2-5	-	TRBD1	TRBV3-1/TRBV3-2	15	TGTGCCAGCAGCCCCCCACAGGGGGCGTATGAGACCCAGTACTTC	CASSPPQGAYETQYF
TRBJ2-2	-	-	TRBV3-1/TRBV3-2	13	TGTGCCAGCAGCCTTCAGGGTTTCGGGGAGCTGTTTTTT	CASSLQGFGELFF